The source of this T cell receptor (beta chain) is a study of post-analysis software for immune sequencing data. This clonotype was seen a single time. Antigen specificity is unknown. TCR beta cDNA libraries included unique molecular identifiers. TCRdb called the PCR reads again in MiXCR, with one record for every CDR3 protein. The data contain more than 500,000 distinct CDR3 sequences, around 31% of them seen just once; the ten biggest clones take up around 6%. Findings and caveats of the study: Patients had higher frequencies than controls of roughly five TRBV segments, including TRBV5-6, TRBV5-1 and TRBV20-1.

Trimming cost V 0 bases and J 6 bases, with 10 bases left between them. From germline, CDR1 is SGHTA and CDR2 FQGNSA. This CDR3 spans 14 amino acids. The sequenced sample was blood. The chain has TRBV7-2 and TRBJ2-3; TRBD2 is a possible D gene (6 bases). The TCR comes from a girl aged 2 to 17 with multiple sclerosis. The CDR3 region is CASSLAGRQDTQYF. CDR3 coding DNA: TGTGCCAGCAGCTTAGCGGGGAGGCAGGATACGCAGTATTTT.